These 2 T cell receptor beta chains share one sample of origin, sequenced in a study of identical twins. MiXCR was run by TCRdb on the 5' RACE reads, yielding one entry per CDR3 protein. The data contain around 250,000 distinct CDR3 sequences, more than 9.5% of them seen just once; the ten biggest clones take up 3.5% to 4.5%. These data were likewise used in another study, on yellow fever vaccine responses in identical twins.

Sequenced sample: memory (CD45RO+) T cells sorted from blood. These receptors came from a young woman in good health.

There are many counts of this clonotype. J is TRBJ2-1 and V is TRBV29-1; unclear D gene. The V gene's germline CDR1 is SQVTM and CDR2 ANQGSEA. Between the trimmed V and J ends, which lost 3 bases and 5 bases, there was a span of 17 bases. This CDR3 contains 15 residues. CDR3 amino acids: CSVERDSSRNNEQFF. In nucleotides, the CDR3 is TGCAGCGTTGAGAGAGACTCCAGTCGGAACAATGAGCAGTTCTTC.

A few counts support this clonotype. The chain employs TRBV6-1 and TRBJ2-3, with TRBD2 matching over 7 bases. The V segment lost 6 bases and the J segment 2 bases; nucleotides outside the gene matches: 5. Germline-derived CDR1 and CDR2 are MNHNS and SASEGT. This CDR3 contains 14 residues. CDR3 in DNA: TGTGCCAGCAGCAATGAGCGGGACACAGATACGCAGTATTTT. This codes for CASSNERDTDTQYF.